This T cell receptor (beta chain) was sequenced for a study of blood T cells in healthy people across ages. About the research overall: The template switching approach captured approximately one barcoded beta molecule for every two T cells.

Through a sample-barcoded 5' primer and a J-beta primer mix, a second PCR was run for 7 to 11 cycles. Every sample gave at least 2.5 million paired-end reads containing CDR3. TCRdb redid the calling of the 5' RACE reads with MiXCR, one entry per CDR3 protein. The data contain 1.5 million to 1.8 million distinct CDR3 sequences, approximately 39% of them singletons. The CDR3 sequence is 14 residues long. V was pared by 6 bases and J by 4 bases, with 6 bases of the junction left unmatched. The specimen sequenced was blood. This receptor was taken from a woman aged 18 to 35 in good health. The chain uses TRBV12-3 or TRBV12-4 and TRBJ2-1, with 7 bases lining up with TRBD1. Here the CDR3 reads CASRRQGGYNEQFF. The DNA for the CDR3 is TGTGCCAGCAGGCGACAGGGTGGGTACAATGAGCAGTTCTTC.